The 17 T cell receptor beta chains given below trace back to one sample, sequenced in a study of blood T cell repertoires in COVID-19. Measured with immunoSEQ multiplex PCR; TCRdb has only the in-frame clones, and not every one. The table has 65,000 to 85,000 clones, 90% seen once. Sample: peripheral blood. The receptors were sampled from a human donor in a cohort sampled during active COVID-19.

The chain carries TRBV5-6 and TRBJ1-2; tentative D call: TRBD1 (6 bases). The CDR3 runs to 13 residues. The germline V and J ends were trimmed by 5 bases and 1 base, with 9 bases remaining between them. Per the germline V gene, CDR1 is SGHDT and CDR2 is YYEEEE. The CDR3 DNA sequence: TGTGCCAGCAGTCCAGGGGATAACTATGGCTACACCTTC. Translation: CASSPGDNYGYTF.

The chain recombines TRBV4-1 with TRBJ2-7; D is uncertain. V was cut by 0 bases and J by 1 base, with 7 bases left in between. The germline V gene has CDR1 MGHRA and CDR2 YSYEKL. The CDR3 has 14 residues. The CDR3 DNA reads TGCGCCAGCAGCCAAGAATCAGGATCCTACGAGCAGTACTTC. This gives the protein CASSQESGSYEQYF.

This clone was seen a handful of times. The chain joins TRBV7-9 to TRBJ1-4; 8 nucleotides line up with TRBD1. V shed 4 bases, J shed 0 bases, and the junction held 4 bases outside the gene matches. Germline CDR1 SEHNR, CDR2 FQNEAQ (reference sequence). CDR3 length equals 16 residues. The CDR3 spells CASSSGQVATNEKLFF. Here the CDR3 DNA reads TGTGCCAGCAGCTCGGGACAGGTTGCAACTAATGAAAAACTGTTTTTT.

V is TRBV5-1 and J is TRBJ2-1; D gene unclear. Germline V gene data show CDR1 as SGHRS and CDR2 as YFSETQ. The CDR3 is made up of 15 amino acids. V was pared by 5 bases and J by 0 bases, with 12 bases between. The CDR3 DNA is TGCGCCAGCAGTCGTAAAGTTAGCTCCTACAATGAGCAGTTCTTC. Its protein is CASSRKVSSYNEQFF. The full variable domain, with the rest looked up from reference TRBV5-1 and TRBJ2-1, is KAGVTQTPRYLIKTRGQQVTLSCSPISGHRSVSWYQQTPGQGLQFLFEYFSETQRNKGNFPGRFSGRQFSNSRSEMNVSTLELGDSALYLCASSRKVSSYNEQFFGPGTRLTVL.

The rearrangement joins TRBV5-6 to TRBJ2-3; 12 bases align to TRBD2. The CDR3 runs to 15 residues. V was clipped by 5 bases and J by 2 bases; unmatched bases: 3. Germline V lookup: CDR1 SGHDT, CDR2 YYEEEE. The CDR3 is CASRGLAGPTDTQYF. The CDR3 DNA sequence: TGTGCCAGCAGGGGACTAGCGGGCCCCACAGATACGCAGTATTTT.

This rearrangement joins TRBV5-6 to TRBJ2-5; 10 nucleotides line up with TRBD2. Germline CDR1 and CDR2: SGHDT and YYEEEE. The CDR3 contains 17 residues. Unmatched junction bases numbered 10, after V lost 3 bases and J lost 2 bases. In nucleotides, the CDR3 is TGTGCCAGCAGCTGGATCGCTAGCGGGGGCCCACAAGAGACCCAGTACTTC. Translation: CASSWIASGGPQETQYF.

The chain is built from TRBV12-5 and TRBJ1-6; no clear D. Germline V gene data show CDR1 as LGHNT and CDR2 as FRNRAP. With 0 bases removed from V and 7 bases from J, the gap between germline ends came to 13 bases. The CDR3 covers 16 residues. The CDR3 bases are TGTGCTAGTGGTTTGGTACTAGAAACTTTAAATTCACCCCTCCACTTT. As protein: CASGLVLETLNSPLHF.

V gene TRBV6-1 combines with J gene TRBJ1-5; 7 bases are a match to TRBD1. CDR3 length: 15 residues. V shed 1 base and J 6 bases; nucleotides not matched to a gene: 6. Germline assignment: CDR1 MNHNS and CDR2 SASEGT. The CDR3 DNA reads as TGTGCCAGCAGTGAAGGGCCAGGGGGTGGTCAGCCCCAGCATTTT. Protein product: CASSEGPGGGQPQHF.

This clone was picked up one time. The chain is built from TRBV6-2 or TRBV6-3 and TRBJ1-2; maybe TRBD1 (5 bases). This CDR3 spans 14 amino acids. Trimming cost V 5 bases and J 4 bases, with 14 bases left between them. Per germline, CDR1 MNHEY and CDR2 SVGEGT. The CDR3 sequence: CASSRAQVSYGYTF. The CDR3 bases are TGTGCCAGCAGTCGAGCACAGGTTTCCTATGGCTACACCTTC.

V usage is TRBV6-4 and J usage is TRBJ2-1, with 7 nucleotides matching TRBD2. This CDR3 spans 16 amino acids. CDR1 and CDR2 (germline): MRHNA, SNTAGT. The V and J ends lost 6 bases and 1 base, in that order; junction bases with no gene match: 9. The CDR3 here is CASRPGHGGSYNEQFF. CDR3 coding DNA: TGTGCCAGCAGACCTGGTCACGGGGGGTCCTACAATGAGCAGTTCTTC.

This sequence joins TRBV5-3 and TRBJ2-6, with 7 bases matching TRBD1. TRBV5-3 is labeled an ORF, and its function is uncertain. Trimming at V came to 6 bases and at J to 0 bases, leaving 12 bases not matched to a gene. The CDR3 is 18 amino acids. The DNA for the CDR3 is TGTGCCAGAAAGGTCCCCCGGGACAGCCACTCTGGGGCCAACGTCCTGACTTTC. Its translation is CARKVPRDSHSGANVLTF.

The gene calls are TRBV5-1 and TRBJ2-7; TRBD2 aligns across 8 bases. This CDR3 comprises 15 residues. Germline assignment: CDR1 SGHRS and CDR2 YFSETQ. V lost 7 bases, J lost 3 bases, and 12 bases stayed unmatched. As DNA, the CDR3 is TGCGCCAGCTCATGGGCGGGGGGAGGTGTCTACGAGCAGTACTTC. This sequence encodes CASSWAGGGVYEQYF.

The chain joins TRBV7-9 to TRBJ2-5; the D gene is possibly TRBD1 (6 bases). The CDR3 totals 14 residues. V lost 5 bases, J lost 0 bases, and 10 bases lay in between. Germline V gene lookup returns CDR1 SEHNR and CDR2 FQNEAQ (reference sequence). In DNA, the CDR3 is TGTGCCAGCAGCCGGGACACTCACCAAGAGACCCAGTACTTC. Amino acids: CASSRDTHQETQYF.

J is TRBJ2-7 and V is TRBV6-5, with a tentative D call TRBD2 (6 bases). The CDR3 contains 14 residues. V lost 5 bases and J 4 bases, leaving 15 bases between the germline ends. Germline-derived CDR1 and CDR2 are MNHEY and SVGAGI. The DNA of the CDR3 is TGTGCCAGCAGTCCTCGGGAAGGGACTTACGAGCAGTACTTC. The encoded protein is CASSPREGTYEQYF.

The chain carries TRBV11-1 and TRBJ1-2; 10 bases are shared with TRBD1. The CDR3 extends over 16 amino acids. The germline V gene has CDR1 SGHAT and CDR2 FQDESV (reference sequence). V gave up 4 bases and J gave up 8 bases; unmatched junction bases: 13. The CDR3 coding sequence is TGTGCCAGCAGCTACTCCCGGACAGGGGGACCTATCGGCTACACCTTC. Translation gives CASSYSRTGGPIGYTF.

This sequence joins TRBV19 and TRBJ2-5; possible D gene TRBD1, 5 bases. The germline CDR1 and CDR2 sequences are LNHDA and SQIVND (reference sequence). V was cut by 1 base and J by 2 bases, with 11 bases left in between. The CDR3 consists of 15 residues. In nucleotides, the CDR3 is TGTGCCAGTAGTATAGGTCAGGGTAATCAAGAGACCCAGTACTTC. Translation: CASSIGQGNQETQYF.

The chain has TRBV27 and TRBJ2-2, with 14 nucleotides matching TRBD2. V shed 0 bases and J 5 bases; nucleotides not matched to a gene: 8. Looked up from germline, CDR1 is MNHEY and CDR2 is SMNVEV (reference sequence). The CDR3 is 19 residues long. Here the CDR3 reads CASSLSRGLAGVGTGELFF. In nucleotides, the CDR3 is TGTGCCAGCAGTTTATCGCGGGGACTAGCGGGGGTTGGTACCGGGGAGCTGTTTTTT.